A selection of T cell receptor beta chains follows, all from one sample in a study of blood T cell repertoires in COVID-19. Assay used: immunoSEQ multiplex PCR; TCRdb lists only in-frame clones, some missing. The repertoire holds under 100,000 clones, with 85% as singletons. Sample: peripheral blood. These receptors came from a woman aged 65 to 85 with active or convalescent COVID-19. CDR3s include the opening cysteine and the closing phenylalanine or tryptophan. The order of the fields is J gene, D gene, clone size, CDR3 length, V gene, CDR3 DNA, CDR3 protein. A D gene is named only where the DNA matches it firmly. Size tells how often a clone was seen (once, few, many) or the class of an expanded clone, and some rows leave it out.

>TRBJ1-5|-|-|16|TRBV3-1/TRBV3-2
TGTGCCAGCAGCCCTCGGATCGGGTCGAGCAATCAGCCCCAGCATTTT
CASSPRIGSSNQPQHF
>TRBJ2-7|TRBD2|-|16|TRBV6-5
TGTGCCAGCAGTTCCTGGACTAGCGGGGGAATGGGCGAGCAGTACTTC
CASSSWTSGGMGEQYF
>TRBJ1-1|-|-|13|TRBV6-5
TGTGCCAGCAGTTACTCCCGGGGCACTGAAGCTTTCTTT
CASSYSRGTEAFF
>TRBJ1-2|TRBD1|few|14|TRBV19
TGTGCCAGTAGCCTGGCGGGACAGACTTATGGCTACACCTTC
CASSLAGQTYGYTF
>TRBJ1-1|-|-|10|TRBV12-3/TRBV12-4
TGTGCCAGCAGTTTGGGGACTCCCCTTTTT
CASSLGTPLF
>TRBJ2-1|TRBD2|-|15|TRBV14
TGTGCCAGCAGCCAATATGGACTAGCGGCCAATGAGCAGTTCTTC
CASSQYGLAANEQFF
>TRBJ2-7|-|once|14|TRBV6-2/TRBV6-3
TGTGCCAGCAGCCTCCCCGCGGGAATTTACGAGCAGTACTTC
CASSLPAGIYEQYF
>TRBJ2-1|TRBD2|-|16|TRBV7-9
TGTGCCAGCAGCCCCCCCCGACTAGCGGGGAAGAATGAGCAGTTCTTC
CASSPPRLAGKNEQFF
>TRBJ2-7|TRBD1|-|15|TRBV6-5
TGTGCCAGCAGGGGAAGACAGGGCAAAGGCTACGAGCAGTACTTC
CASRGRQGKGYEQYF
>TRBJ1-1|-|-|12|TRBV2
TGTGCCAGCAGTTCACAGGGTTCTGAAGCTTTCTTT
CASSSQGSEAFF
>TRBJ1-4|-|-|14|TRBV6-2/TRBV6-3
TGTGCCAGCAGTTACAGGTTTGCGGGTGAAAAACTGTTTTTT
CASSYRFAGEKLFF
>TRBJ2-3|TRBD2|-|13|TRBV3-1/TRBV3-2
TGTGCCAGCAGCCAAAGAGCGGGGGACCCGCAGTATTTT
CASSQRAGDPQYF
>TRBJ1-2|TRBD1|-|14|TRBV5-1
TGCGCCAGCAGCTCTGAGACAGGGTATTATGGCTACACCTTC
CASSSETGYYGYTF
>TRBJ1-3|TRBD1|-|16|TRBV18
TGTGCCAGCTCACCACCGAGGACAGGACTTGGAAACACCATATATTTT
CASSPPRTGLGNTIYF